This T cell receptor (beta chain) was documented in a study of T cell responses to AZD1222 COVID-19 vaccine. The overall study: Pooling of second doses given at about 4 or about 12 weeks was done. Study-wide results and caveats: Along spike, vaccine-associated CD4 TCRs were found throughout, with dominance at 160-218 and 743-854. Donors skewed white British and female; clonal diversity was possibly underestimated. Spike-specific TCR breadth and depth both grew after two AZD1222 doses.

Repertoires were generated with immunoSEQ multiplex PCR, while TCRdb's copy carries only in-frame clones and drops some. Found here are some 150,000 clones, 94% of them singletons; the top ten hold around 1.3%. The CDR3 is 16 amino acids. V was clipped by 1 base and J by 2 bases, with 15 bases between them. Germline V gives CDR1 SGHAT, CDR2 FQNNGV. Worth noting for this clone: What it binds is not known.

Sequenced here: peripheral blood, sampled on day 0 of AZD1222 vaccination. The source of this sequence is an adult in good health. This rearrangement joins TRBV11-2 to TRBJ2-7, with D unresolved. CDR3 in amino acids: CASSLVSGEGPYEQYV. In DNA, the CDR3 is TGTGCCAGCAGCTTAGTATCGGGCGAAGGCCCCTACGAGCAGTACGTC.